This TCR beta chain appears in the sequencing data of a study of CD8 T cells in Susac syndrome. TCR beta was sequenced from blood CD8+ and CD4+ T cells. This CDR3 contains 11 residues. The ends were cut back, 6 bases at V and 5 bases at J, with 7 bases in the middle. Germline lookup yields CDR1 MNHEY and CDR2 SMNVEV (reference sequence). RNA, at about 0.5 to 1 ug, was reverse transcribed with random hexamers. An immunoSEQ multiplex PCR generated amplified TCR beta CDR3 products spanning 54 Vbeta and 13 Jbeta. MiXCR was run by TCRdb on the immunoSEQ multiplex PCR reads, yielding one entry per CDR3 protein. The table records more than 200,000 distinct CDR3 sequences, roughly 92% of them present only once.

The sample was CD8+ T cells from PBMCs. The receptor's source is a human donor with multiple sclerosis. The V call is TRBV27, the J call TRBJ2-5; tentative D call: TRBD2 (6 bases). For the CDR3, the DNA is TGTGCCAGCAGGGAGGGGGAGACCCAGTACTTC. This codes for CASREGETQYF.